This T cell receptor (beta chain) appears in the sequencing data of a study of neoadjuvant nivolumab and ipilimumab in lung cancer. Whole-study findings and limits: From pretherapy to surgery, tumor richness and clonality rose with dual therapy. Resected-tumor TCR richness correlated positively with pretherapy blood richness. Resected tumors had greater TCR richness and clonality than uninvolved lung. Only a small number of samples underwent TCR sequencing.

Clones were sequenced by immunoSEQ multiplex PCR, and TCRdb holds only the in-frame ones, with some missing. The sample contains around 24,000 clones, roughly 80% of which appear only once. The V segment lost 5 bases and the J segment 2 bases; nucleotides outside the gene matches: 3. The germline CDR1 and CDR2 sequences are SEHNR and FQNEAQ (reference sequence). The CDR3 is 15 amino acids. For this clone: What it binds is unknown.

The V call is TRBV7-9, the J call TRBJ2-3; TRBD2 matches at 11 bases. The specimen was tumor tissue, collected after neoadjuvant nivolumab, alone or with ipilimumab, at or shortly before surgery. The clonotype originates from an adult with non-small cell lung cancer. The CDR3 reads CASSRGLADTDTQYF. DNA of the CDR3: TGTGCCAGCAGCCGGGGACTAGCGGACACAGATACGCAGTATTTT. Full variable domain (rest looked up from reference TRBV7-9 and TRBJ2-3): DTGVSQNPRHKITKRGQNVTFRCDPISEHNRLYWYRQTLGQGPEFLTYFQNEAQLEKSRLLSDRFSAERPKGSFSTLEIQRTEQGDSAMYLCASSRGLADTDTQYFGPGTRLTVL.